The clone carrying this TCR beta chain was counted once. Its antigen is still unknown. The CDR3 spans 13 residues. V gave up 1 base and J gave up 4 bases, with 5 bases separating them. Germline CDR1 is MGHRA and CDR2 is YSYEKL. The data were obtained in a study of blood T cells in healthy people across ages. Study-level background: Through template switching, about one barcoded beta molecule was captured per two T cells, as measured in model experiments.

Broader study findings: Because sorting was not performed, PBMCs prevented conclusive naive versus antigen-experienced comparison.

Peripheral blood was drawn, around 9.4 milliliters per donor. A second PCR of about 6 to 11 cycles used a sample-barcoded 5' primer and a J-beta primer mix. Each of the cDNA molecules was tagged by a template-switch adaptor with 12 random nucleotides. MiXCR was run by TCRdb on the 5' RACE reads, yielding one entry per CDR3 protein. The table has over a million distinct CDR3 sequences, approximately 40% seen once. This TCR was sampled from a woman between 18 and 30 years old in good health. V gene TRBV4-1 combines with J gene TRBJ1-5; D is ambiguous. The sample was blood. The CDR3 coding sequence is TGCGCCAGCAGCCAAGTAACGAATCAGCCCCAGCATTTT. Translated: CASSQVTNQPQHF.